Shown below are 20 T cell receptor beta chains from a single sample sequenced in a study of T-cell reconstitution after alpha-beta-depleted transplantation in children. A TCRbeta library incorporating unique molecular identifiers was prepared. TCRdb re-called the PCR reads through MiXCR, storing one row per CDR3 protein. The top ten hold 4% to 5.5% of the sample, which has some 260,000 distinct CDR3 sequences, roughly a quarter seen once. The sequencing here drew on PBMCs, mostly from graft donor cells, taken 360 days after TCRalphabeta/CD19-depleted stem cell transplant. The receptors come from a female patient aged 2-10 years who had a stem cell transplant for congenital amegakaryocytic thrombocytopenia, so the T cells may come from the graft donor.

This clonotype has at least ten counts. The rearrangement links TRBV12-3 or TRBV12-4 to TRBJ2-1; TRBD2 might be the D (5 bases). The CDR3 contains 15 residues. Trimming left V 2 bases short and J 0 bases short, with 8 bases between. The CDR3 protein is CASSLSGPSYNEQFF. The CDR3 region has the DNA TGTGCCAGCAGTTTAAGCGGACCCTCCTACAATGAGCAGTTCTTC.

The chain has TRBV7-8 and TRBJ1-5; 9 bases align to TRBD1. Germline CDR1 reads SGHVS; CDR2 reads FQNEAQ. The CDR3 totals 17 residues. The ends lost 4 bases at V and 0 bases at J; junction bases unmatched: 7. The CDR3 coding sequence is TGTGCCAGCAGCTCACACAGGGGGCCGTATAGCAATCAGCCCCAGCATTTT. Its translation is CASSSHRGPYSNQPQHF.

The table lists this clonotype with a few counts. The chain combines TRBV10-3 with TRBJ2-4, with TRBD2 matching 13 bases. The J segment lost 6 bases and the V segment lost 2 bases, leaving 7 bases of the junction unmatched. The CDR3 runs to 17 residues. The germline V gene encodes CDR1 ENHRY and CDR2 SYGVKD. The CDR3 DNA sequence: TGTGCCATCAGTGAGCGACTAGCGGGGGGAGGAGGAAACATTCAGTACTTC. Translation gives CAISERLAGGGGNIQYF.

This clonotype was seen once. This rearrangement joins TRBV20-1 to TRBJ2-5, with 13 bases identical to TRBD2. After removal of 3 bases from V and 0 bases from J, the junction contained 4 bases not matched to a gene. The CDR3 is 16 amino acids. CDR1 is DFQATT, CDR2 SNEGSKA, per germline (reference sequence). In DNA, the CDR3 is TGCAGTGCTAGGGGACTAGCGGGGCGGTACCAAGAGACCCAGTACTTC. Protein: CSARGLAGRYQETQYF.

This clonotype was found many times. The chain couples TRBV6-2 or TRBV6-3 to TRBJ2-1, with a weak D call TRBD1 (5 bases). From germline, CDR1 is MNHEY and CDR2 SVGEGT. V lost 7 bases and J lost 2, with 9 bases in between. The CDR3 is 13 amino acids. The CDR3 reads CASTPQAYNEQFF. The DNA for the CDR3 is TGTGCCAGCACCCCACAGGCCTACAATGAGCAGTTCTTC.

This sequence joins TRBV10-3 and TRBJ2-2; 9 bases align to TRBD2. Looked up from germline, CDR1 is ENHRY and CDR2 is SYGVKD. This CDR3 spans 15 amino acids. Trimming removed 4 bases from V and 6 bases from J; junction bases left unmatched: 6. The CDR3 DNA follows: TGTGCCATCAGTGGGGGCGGGGGGGCCGCCGGGGAGCTGTTTTTT. Protein sequence: CAISGGGGAAGELFF.

Only a few counts were recorded for this clonotype. V usage is TRBV7-2 and J usage is TRBJ1-2; 8 bases map to TRBD1. V shed 1 base and J 1 base; nucleotides not matched to a gene: 5. Germline V CDR1 and CDR2: SGHTA, FQGNSA. The CDR3 runs to 16 residues. CDR3 nucleotide sequence: TGTGCCAGCAGCTTAGAATTCACAGGGGGTAACTATGGCTACACCTTC. Protein sequence: CASSLEFTGGNYGYTF.

The rearrangement joins TRBV19 to TRBJ2-1; unclear D gene. Trimming took 3 bases from V and 0 from J, leaving 6 bases between them. Germline V gene data show CDR1 as LNHDA and CDR2 as SQIVND (reference sequence). This CDR3 has 14 residues. The CDR3 DNA sequence: TGTGCCAGTAGTATCAGCACCTCCTACAATGAGCAGTTCTTC. This gives the protein CASSISTSYNEQFF.

The chain uses TRBV6-5 and TRBJ2-3; a weak D match, TRBD2 (5 bases). The V gene lost 5 bases and the J gene lost 2 bases, with 17 bases spanning the gap. Germline CDR1 MNHEY, CDR2 SVGAGI. The CDR3 runs 16 residues. In DNA form, the CDR3 reads TGTGCCAGCAGTCACGACTACAACCGTGTCACAGATACGCAGTATTTT. Amino acid sequence: CASSHDYNRVTDTQYF.

This clonotype was counted between two and nine times. The chain uses TRBV20-1 and TRBJ2-7, with 11 nucleotides matching TRBD1. Per the germline V gene, CDR1 is DFQATT and CDR2 is SNEGSKA (reference sequence). Unmatched junction bases numbered 5, after V lost 4 bases and J lost 3 bases. CDR3 length equals 14 residues. CDR3 sequence reads: CSATGDRGIYEQYF. As DNA, the CDR3 is TGCAGTGCTACGGGGGACAGGGGGATCTACGAGCAGTACTTC.

This clonotype was observed a few times. The chain uses TRBV12-3 or TRBV12-4 and TRBJ1-3; 9 nucleotides match TRBD1. The trim removed 7 bases at V and 0 bases at J, leaving 4 bases unmatched. The CDR3 extends over 15 amino acids. The CDR3 region is CASKQGALSGNTIYF. CDR3 sequence (DNA): TGTGCCAGCAAACAGGGGGCTCTCTCTGGAAACACCATATATTTT.

The V call is TRBV28, the J call TRBJ2-7; 9 bases align to TRBD2. The length of the CDR3 is 14 residues. The germline gives CDR1 MDHEN, CDR2 SYDVKM. V gave up 4 bases and J gave up 6 bases; unmatched junction bases: 7. The CDR3 DNA sequence: TGTGCCAGCAGTTCACCGGGACTAGCATCCGAGCAGTACTTC. Its translation: CASSSPGLASEQYF.

This chain connects TRBV6-1 to TRBJ2-2; D possibly uses TRBD1 or TRBD2 (5 bases each). The CDR3 contains 15 residues. The V end lost 3 bases, the J end lost 4 bases, and 12 bases lay between the germline ends. The V gene's germline CDR1 is MNHNS and CDR2 SASEGT. This chain's CDR3 is CASSEGTLRTGELFF. Written as DNA, the CDR3 is TGTGCCAGCAGTGAGGGGACGCTCCGCACCGGGGAGCTGTTTTTT.

The chain is built from TRBV28 and TRBJ2-7; a possible D gene is TRBD1 (6 bases). The V and J ends lost 6 bases and 5 bases respectively, with 26 bases between them. The CDR3 covers 17 residues. Germline-derived CDR1 and CDR2 are MDHEN and SYDVKM. The CDR3 nucleotides are TGTGCCAGCAGACTTGTTCAGGGGCGGTATCTCGTCCACGAGCAGTACTTC. This codes for CASRLVQGRYLVHEQYF.

The chain uses TRBV28 and TRBJ2-5; D gene unclear. The CDR3 is 17 amino acids. V was pared by 4 bases and J by 3 bases, with 21 bases between. Germline CDR1 and CDR2: MDHEN and SYDVKM. CDR3 coding DNA: TGTGCCAGCAGTTCGCCCCGGACCCGGATATACAAAGAGACCCAGTACTTC. Its protein is CASSSPRTRIYKETQYF.

The chain recombines TRBV27 with TRBJ2-7, with 8 bases identical to TRBD2. CDR3 length: 11 residues. Germline loops: CDR1 MNHEY, CDR2 SMNVEV (reference sequence). Losses at the gene ends were 10 bases for V and 3 bases for J; bases not matched to a gene: 2. The CDR3 bases are TGTGCCACCGGGGGGGTCTACGAGCAGTACTTC. Encoded protein: CATGGVYEQYF.

This rearrangement joins TRBV4-3 to TRBJ2-7; D is ambiguous. Looked up from germline, CDR1 is LGHNA and CDR2 is YSLEER. The CDR3 is made up of 15 amino acids. Between the trimmed V and J ends, which lost 1 base and 5 bases, there was a span of 15 bases. CDR3: CASSQGVASGDEQYF. The CDR3 nucleotides read TGCGCCAGCAGCCAAGGGGTCGCTAGTGGTGACGAGCAGTACTTC.

This sequence joins TRBV10-3 and TRBJ1-5, with 9 bases that match TRBD1. With V trimmed by 6 bases and J by 0 bases, 3 bases remained unmatched. The CDR3 has 15 amino acids. Per the germline V gene, CDR1 is ENHRY and CDR2 is SYGVKD. CDR3 in amino acids: CAISGTGHSNQPQHF. The DNA of the CDR3 is TGTGCCATCAGCGGGACAGGGCATAGCAATCAGCCCCAGCATTTT.

This clonotype has more than one count but fewer than ten. The V gene is TRBV28, the J gene TRBJ1-1; no clear D. V was shortened by 3 bases and J by 6 bases, with 11 bases between the two germline ends. CDR1 MDHEN and CDR2 SYDVKM come from the germline V gene. The length of the CDR3 is 13 residues. DNA of the CDR3: TGTGCCAGCAGTTTTGGAGGCGGCTCTGAAGCTTTCTTT. Translating it yields CASSFGGGSEAFF. The variable domain in full, with the rest retrieved from reference TRBV28 and TRBJ1-1, is DVKVTQSSRYLVKRTGEKVFLECVQDMDHENMFWYRQDPGLGLRLIYFSYDVKMKEKGDIPEGYSVSREKKERFSLILESASTNQTSMYLCASSFGGGSEAFFGQGTRLTVV.

This chain joins TRBV6-1 and TRBJ2-1, with 15 bases fitting TRBD2. The CDR3 loop spans 16 amino acids. V was clipped by 7 bases and J by 5 bases; unmatched bases: 6. From germline, CDR1 is MNHNS and CDR2 SASEGT. CDR3 residues: CASTHGLAGGNNEQFF. The CDR3 DNA follows: TGTGCCAGCACCCACGGACTAGCGGGAGGGAACAATGAGCAGTTCTTC.